These 29 T cell receptor beta chains came from one sample sequenced in a study of T cells in Graves' hyperthyroidism and ophthalmopathy. Amplification of TCR beta CDR3 regions was performed using RNA transcripts as template. The HTBI set primed first-round TCR CDR3 RT-PCR. TCRdb independently ran MiXCR on the multiplex PCR reads; one entry per CDR3 protein. The table shows 500,000 to 800,000 distinct CDR3 sequences, with more than 14% occurring only once. Sequencing input: blood. All receptors come from a woman in her fifties or sixties with Graves' ophthalmopathy.

There are many counts of this clonotype. The chain recombines TRBV29-1 with TRBJ2-3, with TRBD2 identical over 9 bases. CDR3 length: 16 amino acids. Unmatched junction bases numbered 10, after V lost 6 bases and J lost 0 bases. CDR1 SQVTM and CDR2 ANQGSEA come from the germline V gene. CDR3 loop: CSVRSLSGSSTDTQYF. The CDR3 region has the DNA TGCAGCGTCCGCTCTCTTAGCGGGAGTAGCACAGATACGCAGTATTTT.

In this sample, this clonotype turned up many times. V usage is TRBV11-3 and J usage is TRBJ2-5; D may be TRBD1 (6 bases). Looked up from germline, CDR1 is SGHNT and CDR2 is YENEEA. V was trimmed by 3 bases and J by 4 bases, leaving 12 bases between them. The CDR3 covers 14 residues. CDR3 in amino acids: CASSFSGAGETQYF. In DNA, the CDR3 is TGTGCCAGCAGCTTTTCAGGGGCTGGAGAGACCCAGTACTTC.

The CDR3 sequence is CASSDILAGDKNIQYF. In DNA form, the CDR3 reads TGTGCCAGCAGCGACATCTTAGCGGGGGACAAAAACATTCAGTACTTC. The J gene is TRBJ2-4, the V gene TRBV2, with 9 bases fitting TRBD2. J lost 3 bases, V lost 6 bases, and 9 bases had no gene match. The CDR3 is made up of 16 amino acids. In germline, CDR1 is SNHLY, CDR2 FYNNEI.

To note about this clonotype: A much larger clone differs by one base, so this may be a read error. The CDR3 loop reads CASRDYNYEQYF. CDR3 in DNA: TGTGCCAGCAGGGACTACAACTACGAGCAGTACTTC. The gene calls are TRBV25-1 and TRBJ2-7; a possible D gene is TRBD2 (6 bases). Germline CDR1 is MGHDK and CDR2 is SYGVNS. The CDR3 is 12 amino acids. Trimming took 6 bases from V and 3 from J, leaving 9 bases between them.

The V and J genes are TRBV20-1 and TRBJ1-2, with no clear D. V lost 2 bases and J lost 0, with 10 bases in between. This CDR3 spans 14 amino acids. Germline V gene data show CDR1 as DFQATT and CDR2 as SNEGSKA (reference sequence). CDR3 in amino acids: CSARKAATNYGYTF. The CDR3 DNA sequence: TGCAGTGCTAGAAAGGCAGCAACTAACTATGGCTACACCTTC.

This clonotype was seen repeatedly, ten times or more. The rearrangement links TRBV6-1 to TRBJ1-1; possible D gene TRBD1, 6 bases. CDR3 size: 15 residues. V was cut by 7 bases and J by 9 bases, with 24 bases left in between. Germline V gene lookup returns CDR1 MNHNS and CDR2 SASEGT. CDR3: CASNATGQRTGKAFF. CDR3 nucleotide sequence: TGTGCCAGCAATGCTACGGGACAACGGACGGGTAAAGCTTTCTTT.

A remark on this clonotype: One end of the junction varies from germline; a read error may be responsible. The rearrangement uses TRBV6-2 or TRBV6-3 and TRBJ1-1; 7 positions agree with TRBD1. The V gene's germline CDR1 is MNHEY and CDR2 SVGEGT. The CDR3 consists of 14 residues. The CDR3 sequence is CASSLNRGLAEAFF. In DNA form, the CDR3 reads TGCGCCAGCAGCCTCAACAGGGGTTTGGCTGAAGCTTTCTTT.

This sequence joins TRBV20-1 and TRBJ2-5; D possibly corresponds to TRBD1 (6 bases). The germline V gene has CDR1 DFQATT and CDR2 SNEGSKA (reference sequence). The CDR3 consists of 13 residues. Trimming took 7 bases from V and 2 from J, leaving 14 bases between them. The CDR3, as DNA: TGCAGTGTTAACAGGGAACCGCAAGAGACCCAGTACTTC. Translating gives CSVNREPQETQYF.

There are many counts of this clonotype. V gene TRBV10-3 combines with J gene TRBJ1-1; D ambiguous. With 0 bases removed from V and 4 bases from J, the gap between germline ends came to 3 bases. The CDR3 is made up of 12 amino acids. CDR1 is ENHRY and CDR2 is SYGVKD in the germline V gene. This chain's CDR3 is CAISESLTEAFF. Written as DNA, the CDR3 is TGTGCCATCAGTGAGTCTCTCACTGAAGCTTTCTTT.

The chain combines TRBV10-2 with TRBJ2-1, with D uncertain. Germline CDR1 is WSHSY and CDR2 is SAAADI. The CDR3 is 13 residues long. V lost 3 bases and J lost 4, with 7 bases in between. CDR3 amino acids: CASSDSRYNEQFF. The CDR3 DNA sequence: TGCGCCAGCAGTGACAGCCGGTACAATGAGCAGTTCTTC.

This clonotype was recorded at least ten times. The rearrangement uses TRBV12-5 and TRBJ1-2; 7 bases line up with TRBD1. With V trimmed by 6 bases and J by 2 bases, 3 bases remained unmatched. The V gene's germline CDR1 is LGHNT and CDR2 FRNRAP. This CDR3 region has 13 residues. Here the CDR3 DNA reads TGTGCTAGTGGGCCGGGACAGAACTATGGCTACACCTTC. This sequence encodes CASGPGQNYGYTF.

This clonotype was observed at least ten times. V is TRBV7-2 and J is TRBJ2-5; 13 bases fit TRBD2. The V and J ends lost 5 bases and 7 bases, in that order; junction bases with no gene match: 10. The CDR3 sequence is 16 residues long. The germline CDR1 and CDR2 sequences are SGHTA and FQGNSA. This chain's CDR3 is CASSPRTSGSGGTQYF. CDR3 DNA sequence: TGTGCCAGCAGCCCTCGGACTAGCGGGAGTGGCGGGACCCAGTACTTC.

The chain joins TRBV19 to TRBJ2-3; D might be TRBD1 or TRBD2, each matching 6 bases. V lost 11 bases and J lost 4, with 16 bases in between. This CDR3 is 13 amino acids long. Germline assignment: CDR1 LNHDA and CDR2 SQIVND (reference sequence). The CDR3 DNA reads as TGTGCCTCTAACAGGGAGCGGGCAGATACGCAGTATTTT. Encoded protein: CASNRERADTQYF.

The CDR3 is CASSLAAGTAYEQYF. As DNA, the CDR3 is TGCGCCAGCAGCTTGGCGGCTGGGACAGCCTACGAGCAGTACTTC. The rearrangement uses TRBV5-1 and TRBJ2-7; TRBD1 matches 7 bases. The junction had 5 bases not matched to a gene; V was cut back by 0 bases and J by 2 bases. Germline V CDR1 and CDR2: SGHRS, YFSETQ. The CDR3 consists of 15 residues. Looking up the rest from reference TRBV5-1 and TRBJ2-7 gives the full variable domain: KAGVTQTPRYLIKTRGQQVTLSCSPISGHRSVSWYQQTPGQGLQFLFEYFSETQRNKGNFPGRFSGRQFSNSRSEMNVSTLELGDSALYLCASSLAAGTAYEQYFGPGTRLTVT.

Ten or more counts support this clonotype. CDR3 coding DNA: TGTGCCAGCAGCTTATGGAGTGGCGGGTACGAGCAGTACTTC. Protein product: CASSLWSGGYEQYF. The V and J genes are TRBV7-2 and TRBJ2-7; D is perhaps TRBD2 (5 bases). Trimming left V 2 bases short and J 4 bases short, with 12 bases between. The CDR3 has 14 amino acids. Germline V gene sequence: CDR1 SGHTA, CDR2 FQGNSA.

In its sample, this clonotype was seen many times. J is TRBJ2-3 and V is TRBV5-6; D is perhaps TRBD2 (5 bases). CDR3 length equals 16 residues. The V end lost 1 base, the J end lost 2 bases, and 14 bases lay between the germline ends. The germline V gene has CDR1 SGHDT and CDR2 YYEEEE. The CDR3 spells CASSLLPLGPTDTQYF. The CDR3 DNA sequence: TGTGCCAGCAGCTTGTTACCACTAGGACCCACAGATACGCAGTATTTT.

There are many counts of this clonotype. V gene TRBV2 combines with J gene TRBJ1-4; 7 positions agree with TRBD1. Germline V gene lookup returns CDR1 SNHLY and CDR2 FYNNEI. The CDR3 covers 14 residues. The CDR3 DNA follows: TGTGCAGACAGGGTCGGGTCAACTAATGAAAAACTGTTTTTT. Protein product: CADRVGSTNEKLFF.

This clonotype was observed a handful of times. A much larger clone sits a single nucleotide away, making a read error possible. The CDR3 coding sequence is TGTGCCAGCAGCAAGAACAGGGCGTTGAATCAGCCCCAGCATTTT. This gives the protein CASSKNRALNQPQHF. The chain couples TRBV7-2 to TRBJ1-5; TRBD1 is a possible D gene (6 bases). There are 15 residues in the CDR3. Between the trimmed V and J ends, which lost 5 bases and 4 bases, there was a span of 15 bases. Germline CDR1 reads SGHTA; CDR2 reads FQGNSA.

This chain links TRBV24-1 with TRBJ2-2; D unresolved. The CDR3 is 13 residues long. Per germline, CDR1 KGHDR and CDR2 SFDVKD. With 1 base removed from V and 6 bases from J, the gap between germline ends came to 5 bases. The CDR3: CATSDLGSGELFF. The CDR3 DNA is TGTGCCACCAGTGATTTAGGGTCCGGGGAGCTGTTTTTT.

The sample holds many counts of this clonotype. V and J are TRBV28 and TRBJ2-7, with D possibly called TRBD1 or TRBD2 (6 bases each). Deletions cut 7 bases from V and 6 bases from J, with 13 bases between. The CDR3 has 12 residues. CDR1 MDHEN and CDR2 SYDVKM come from the germline V gene. CDR3 bases: TGTGCCAGCACCCTAAAGGGGGGCGAGCAGTACTTC. It specifies CASTLKGGEQYF.

The V gene is TRBV7-8, the J gene TRBJ1-6, with no clear D. This CDR3 has 15 residues. CDR1 and CDR2 from the germline V gene are SGHVS and FQNEAQ. Trimming shortened V by 2 bases and J by 3 bases, and 8 bases separated the two germline ends. The CDR3 reads CASSLNSGYNSPLHF. The CDR3 region has the DNA TGTGCCAGCAGCTTAAACAGCGGCTATAATTCACCCCTCCACTTT.

At least ten counts were recorded for this clonotype. The CDR3 DNA follows: TGTGCCAGCAGCCCTAAAAGGGGCAATACGCAGTATTTT. This codes for CASSPKRGNTQYF. The V gene is TRBV7-2, the J gene TRBJ2-3; TRBD1 might be the D (5 bases). The germline V gene encodes CDR1 SGHTA and CDR2 FQGNSA. CDR3 length: 13 residues. V was shortened by 5 bases and J by 7 bases, with 13 bases between the two germline ends.

This clonotype was observed a handful of times. The chain is built from TRBV19 and TRBJ2-2; 12 positions match TRBD2. Trimming took 6 bases from V and 6 from J; bases not matched to a gene: 5. Germline lookup yields CDR1 LNHDA and CDR2 SQIVND (reference sequence). CDR3 length equals 15 residues. This chain's CDR3 is CASRGLAGLSGELFF. CDR3 sequence (DNA): TGTGCCAGTAGAGGACTAGCGGGACTTTCCGGGGAGCTGTTTTTT.

This clonotype has at least ten counts. V usage is TRBV4-1 and J usage is TRBJ2-7; 7 bases fit TRBD2. Losses at the gene ends were 1 base for V and 5 bases for J; bases not matched to a gene: 8. CDR3 length: 15 amino acids. CDR1 and CDR2 (germline): MGHRA, YSYEKL. Here the CDR3 reads CASSQVKAGENEQYF. For the CDR3, the DNA is TGCGCCAGCAGCCAAGTAAAGGCGGGAGAAAACGAGCAGTACTTC.

This clonotype was observed a few times. This CDR3 is CASSYLIGTSGDTDTQYF. DNA of the CDR3: TGTGCCAGCAGTTACTTGATTGGGACTAGCGGAGACACAGATACGCAGTATTTT. This chain joins TRBV6-2 or TRBV6-3 and TRBJ2-3; 11 nucleotides align to TRBD2. Germline lookup yields CDR1 MNHEY and CDR2 SVGEGT. Trimming at V came to 1 base and at J to 2 bases, leaving 8 bases not matched to a gene. This CDR3 is built from 18 residues.

This chain links TRBV12-3 or TRBV12-4 with TRBJ2-3; 9 nucleotides line up with TRBD2. Unmatched junction bases numbered 8, after V lost 2 bases and J lost 11 bases. The CDR3 extends over 14 amino acids. The CDR3 reads CASSLSSGSIVQYF. CDR3 sequence (DNA): TGTGCCAGCAGTTTAAGTAGCGGGAGTATTGTGCAGTATTTT.

This chain joins TRBV6-2 or TRBV6-3 and TRBJ2-3; TRBD1 might be the D (6 bases). Trimming pared 5 bases from V and 5 bases from J, leaving 14 bases between. The CDR3 loop spans 14 amino acids. CDR1 is MNHEY, CDR2 SVGEGT, per germline. DNA for the CDR3: TGTGCCAGCAGTGATTGGGGGCAGCGAGATACGCAGTATTTT. It translates to CASSDWGQRDTQYF.

This clonotype came up many times. This chain links TRBV28 with TRBJ2-3; D possibly corresponds to TRBD2 (7 bases). The CDR3 runs to 15 residues. Per germline, CDR1 MDHEN and CDR2 SYDVKM. Trimming cost V 5 bases and J 6 bases, with 18 bases left between them. The CDR3 sequence: CASSGGGRMWDTQYF. The CDR3 nucleotides are TGTGCCAGCAGTGGGGGGGGGCGGATGTGGGATACGCAGTATTTT.

This clonotype was found many times. The rearrangement uses TRBV11-2 and TRBJ2-5; D unresolved. Germline lookup yields CDR1 SGHAT and CDR2 FQNNGV. This CDR3 is built from 14 residues. V was shortened by 5 bases and J by 2 bases, with 12 bases between the two germline ends. The CDR3 loop reads CASSANAKQETQYF. CDR3 sequence (DNA): TGTGCCAGCAGCGCAAATGCTAAGCAAGAGACCCAGTACTTC.